This is a list of T cell receptor beta chains from one sample in a study of CD8 T cells in ankylosing spondylitis. TCRdb analysed the 5' RACE reads with MiXCR anew, one entry per CDR3 protein. Here the sample spans about 25,000 distinct CDR3 sequences, just over 2.5% being singletons. The sample consisted of blood, either unsorted or a sorted T cell fraction (not recorded which). The receptors were sampled from a female donor with ankylosing spondylitis or in good health (not recorded which). Each CDR3 is given with its conserved first and last residue. Fields, in order: clone size, J gene, D gene, V gene, CDR3 protein, CDR3 DNA. A D gene is named only where the DNA matches it firmly. Size is omitted from some rows. Given values are once, few, many or a class for expanded clones.

>many|TRBJ2-1|-|TRBV9
CASSVVGGGNEQFF
TGTGCCAGCAGCGTAGTTGGCGGAGGTAATGAGCAGTTCTTC
>many|TRBJ2-2|TRBD2|TRBV9
CASSVVSSGGTGELFF
TGTGCCAGCAGCGTAGTGTCCAGCGGGGGGACCGGGGAGCTGTTTTTT
>many|TRBJ2-1|TRBD2|TRBV9
CASSVAWASGGAFSVNEQFF
TGTGCCAGCAGCGTAGCTTGGGCTAGCGGGGGGGCCTTTTCTGTCAATGAGCAGTTCTTC
>many|TRBJ2-3|TRBD2|TRBV9
CASSADPGLAGPGTDTQYF
TGTGCCAGCAGCGCAGACCCGGGACTAGCGGGTCCGGGTACAGATACGCAGTATTTT
>many|TRBJ2-1|-|TRBV9
CASSVLSSSYNEQFF
TGTGCCAGCAGCGTACTATCGAGCTCCTACAATGAGCAGTTCTTC
>many|TRBJ2-7|-|TRBV9
CASSVDGNREQYF
TGTGCCAGCAGCGTAGACGGGAATCGGGAGCAGTACTTC
>many|TRBJ1-6|-|TRBV9
CASSPQVAIGNSPLHF
TGTGCCAGCAGCCCTCAGGTCGCAATCGGGAATTCACCCCTCCACTTT
>many|TRBJ1-1|TRBD1|TRBV9
CASSAQSGGRAEAFF
TGTGCCAGCAGCGCCCAGTCAGGGGGACGGGCTGAAGCTTTCTTT
>many|TRBJ2-2|TRBD2|TRBV9
CASSAPGLAGEGGELFF
TGTGCCAGCAGTGCCCCGGGACTAGCGGGAGAGGGCGGGGAGCTGTTTTTT
>many|TRBJ2-1|-|TRBV9
CASSVGTAGNEQFF
TGTGCCAGCAGCGTAGGGACCGCGGGTAATGAGCAGTTCTTC
>many|TRBJ1-1|-|TRBV9
CASSPGGAGTEAFF
TGTGCCAGCAGCCCGGGGGGGGCGGGCACTGAAGCTTTCTTT
>many|TRBJ2-3|-|TRBV9
CASSARISTDTQYF
TGTGCCAGCAGTGCTAGGATCAGCACAGATACGCAGTATTTT
>many|TRBJ2-7|-|TRBV9
CASSVAPSSYEQYF
TGTGCCAGCAGCGTAGCGCCCAGCTCCTACGAGCAGTACTTC
>many|TRBJ2-2|TRBD1|TRBV9
CASSILQGTGELFF
TGTGCCAGCAGCATATTACAGGGGACCGGGGAGCTGTTTTTT
>many|TRBJ1-4|-|TRBV9
CASSVGQTNANEKLFF
TGTGCCAGCAGCGTAGGACAGACCAACGCTAATGAAAAACTGTTTTTT
>many|TRBJ2-7|TRBD1|TRBV9
CASSSQTGGYEQYF
TGTGCCAGCAGCTCACAGACAGGGGGCTACGAGCAGTACTTC
>many|TRBJ2-5|-|TRBV9
CASSVNVGETQYF
TGTGCCAGCAGCGTGAACGTTGGGGAGACCCAGTACTTC
>many|TRBJ2-7|TRBD1|TRBV9
CASSVESGTGVYEQYF
TGTGCCAGCAGCGTAGAGTCTGGGACAGGGGTCTACGAGCAGTACTTC
>many|TRBJ1-2|TRBD1|TRBV12-3/TRBV12-4
CASSTNRGRGYTF
TGTGCCAGCAGTACTAACAGGGGACGAGGCTACACCTTC
>many|TRBJ2-6|-|TRBV9
CASSVDRGRYVSGANVLTF
TGTGCCAGCAGCGTAGATCGGGGAAGATATGTCTCTGGGGCCAACGTCCTGACTTTC
>medium-sized|TRBJ2-3|-|TRBV9
CASSVEGLGLQYF
TGTGCCAGCAGCGTAGAGGGCTTAGGGCTGCAGTATTTT
>many|TRBJ2-3|TRBD2|TRBV9
CASSVRSGGDTQYF
TGTGCCAGCAGCGTTCGTAGCGGGGGGGATACGCAGTATTTT
>-|TRBJ2-2|-|TRBV9
CASSHPLWGEKDTGELFF
TGTGCCAGCAGCCACCCCTTATGGGGGGAAAAGGACACCGGGGAGCTGTTTTTT
>many|TRBJ1-4|TRBD1|TRBV9
CASSTYGTGDEKLFF
TGTGCCAGCAGCACATACGGGACAGGGGATGAAAAACTGTTTTTT
>once|TRBJ2-1|-|TRBV9
CASSPSTGYNEQFF
TGTGCCAGCAGCCCGTCGACTGGATACAATGAGCAGTTCTTC
>many|TRBJ2-1|-|TRBV9
CASSPITSSYNEQFF
TGTGCCAGCAGCCCCATCACGAGCTCCTACAATGAGCAGTTCTTC
>many|TRBJ1-5|TRBD1|TRBV9
CASSPGTGGNQPQHF
TGTGCCAGCAGCCCAGGGACAGGGGGGAATCAGCCCCAGCATTTT
>many|TRBJ1-5|-|TRBV9
CASSVGGPGQPQHF
TGTGCCAGCAGCGTCGGGGGGCCGGGTCAGCCCCAGCATTTT
>many|TRBJ2-1|TRBD2|TRBV9
CASSVVGGGASNEQFF
TGTGCCAGCAGCGTAGTCGGGGGAGGGGCTAGCAATGAGCAGTTCTTC
>many|TRBJ2-3|TRBD1|TRBV9
CATSGQGVTDTQYF
TGTGCCACCTCTGGACAGGGGGTCACAGATACGCAGTATTTT
>medium-sized|TRBJ1-1|-|TRBV9
CASSVGGAGRTEAFF
TGTGCCAGCAGCGTAGGAGGAGCAGGAAGGACTGAAGCTTTCTTT
>many|TRBJ2-6|-|TRBV9
CASSLGSSGANVLTF
TGTGCCAGCAGCCTCGGGAGCTCTGGGGCCAACGTCCTGACTTTC
>many|TRBJ2-7|TRBD1|TRBV9
CASSGGQGIHREQYF
TGTGCCAGCAGCGGAGGACAGGGGATCCACCGCGAGCAGTACTTC